The 31 T cell receptor beta chains in this list originate from one sample, sequenced in a study of beta chain features in type 1 diabetes. Findings and limits, study-wide: Type 1 diabetes patients had TCRB CDR3s that were shorter (moderately but significantly so) in all four CD4+ subsets.

TCRB transcripts that were expressed got sequenced, as all of the isolated RNA had been reverse transcribed. This table comes from immunoSEQ multiplex PCR, and its TCRdb copy is limited to in-frame clones, with some not included. The sample lists about 160,000 clones, 7.5% to 9.5% occurring once. For these TCRs, the target antigens are not known. Sequenced sample: central memory CD4+ T cells from blood. The receptors shown here come from a young woman with type 1 diabetes.

The table lists this clone with a few counts. CDR3 in DNA: TGTGCCAGCAGACTCGATCGCACAGATACGCAGTATTTT. Amino acids: CASRLDRTDTQYF. This chain joins TRBV28 and TRBJ2-3; D call uncertain. V dropped 6 bases and J dropped 1 base, with 8 bases sitting between them. Germline CDR1 is MDHEN and CDR2 is SYDVKM. This CDR3 region has 13 residues. Complete variable domain (other parts from reference TRBV28 and TRBJ2-3): DVKVTQSSRYLVKRTGEKVFLECVQDMDHENMFWYRQDPGLGLRLIYFSYDVKMKEKGDIPEGYSVSREKKERFSLILESASTNQTSMYLCASRLDRTDTQYFGPGTRLTVL.

This clone has just a few counts. The chain employs TRBV5-5 and TRBJ2-2; D is ambiguous. Trimming pared 0 bases from V and 2 bases from J, leaving 8 bases between. The CDR3 consists of 15 residues. CDR1 and CDR2 from the germline V gene are SGHKS and YYEKEE (reference sequence). CDR3 residues: CASSLVTQNTGELFF. CDR3 coding DNA: TGTGCCAGCAGCTTGGTGACACAAAACACCGGGGAGCTGTTTTTT.

As concerns this clone: The junction does not match germline at one end; this may be a read error. In DNA form, the CDR3 reads TGTGCCAGCAGTCCCCAAGGAGGGGCTAGCGGGGCCTCAGACTTC. Translated, it gives CASSPQGGASGASDF. The chain recombines TRBV28 with TRBJ2-7; 9 bases agree with TRBD2. Germline CDR1 is MDHEN and CDR2 is SYDVKM. This CDR3 contains 15 residues.

This clone was seen only a few times. The rearrangement links TRBV7-3 to TRBJ2-5, with D possibly TRBD1 on 6 matching bases. The length of the CDR3 is 15 residues. The V end lost 5 bases, the J end lost 2 bases, and 15 bases lay between the germline ends. The germline gives CDR1 SGHTA, CDR2 FQGTGA. Here the CDR3 DNA reads TGTGCCAGCAGCCATGGAAGCGGACAGCAAGAGACCCAGTACTTC. Translating it yields CASSHGSGQQETQYF.

This rearrangement joins TRBV10-3 to TRBJ1-6; no clear D. Germline lookup yields CDR1 ENHRY and CDR2 SYGVKD. This CDR3 region has 15 residues. Between the trimmed V and J ends, which lost 2 bases and 0 bases, there was a span of 5 bases. The CDR3 reads CAISETGSYNSPLHF. CDR3 nucleotide sequence: TGTGCCATCAGTGAGACCGGCTCCTATAATTCACCCCTCCACTTT.

This chain uses TRBV5-1 with TRBJ2-1; D is perhaps TRBD1 (5 bases). The V end was cut by 4 bases, the J end by 0 bases, with 11 bases between. Germline CDR1 reads SGHRS; CDR2 reads YFSETQ. CDR3 length: 15 amino acids. The CDR3 sequence: CASSTQGGSYNEQFF. The CDR3 DNA reads as TGCGCCAGCAGCACTCAGGGTGGCTCCTACAATGAGCAGTTCTTC.

This clone was detected only a few times. This rearrangement joins TRBV7-2 to TRBJ2-5, with D hard to call. The CDR3 has 14 amino acids. Germline V lookup: CDR1 SGHTA, CDR2 FQGNSA. V lost 5 bases, J lost 1 base, and 11 bases lay in between. The CDR3 reads CASSPRQSQETQYF. CDR3 in DNA: TGTGCCAGCAGCCCGCGGCAGAGCCAAGAGACCCAGTACTTC.

The chain combines TRBV5-6 with TRBJ1-1, with a tentative D call TRBD1 (6 bases). Germline V CDR1 and CDR2: SGHDT, YYEEEE. With 4 bases removed from V and 0 bases from J, the gap between germline ends came to 10 bases. The CDR3 consists of 14 residues. The CDR3 DNA is TGTGCCAGCAGCCTATGGACAGTGAACACTGAAGCTTTCTTT. It encodes CASSLWTVNTEAFF.

There are a few counts of this clone. This chain connects TRBV9 to TRBJ2-6; D is uncertain. This CDR3 spans 15 amino acids. Germline values: CDR1 SGDLS, CDR2 YYNGEE. The V end lost 4 bases, the J end lost 3 bases, and 11 bases lay between the germline ends. The CDR3 loop is CASSPRIGGANVLTF. CDR3 nucleotide sequence: TGTGCCAGCAGCCCGAGGATTGGTGGGGCCAACGTCCTGACTTTC.

With regard to this clone: The same CDR3 also results from other DNA sequences found in this sample. The chain combines TRBV7-3 with TRBJ2-1; 7 bases align to TRBD2. Trimming removed 3 bases from V and 0 bases from J; junction bases left unmatched: 5. CDR3 length: 16 amino acids. From germline, CDR1 is SGHTA and CDR2 FQGTGA. As DNA, the CDR3 is TGTGCCAGCAGCTTGGGCGGGAGTAGCTCCTACAATGAGCAGTTCTTC. It translates to CASSLGGSSSYNEQFF.

This chain connects TRBV5-1 to TRBJ1-1; D ambiguous. Germline lookup yields CDR1 SGHRS and CDR2 YFSETQ. The CDR3 loop spans 15 amino acids. Trimming left V 4 bases short and J 1 base short, with 14 bases between. The CDR3 bases are TGCGCCAGCAGCGGAGGTGGAGGAGAGAACACTGAAGCTTTCTTT. Translation: CASSGGGGENTEAFF. Using reference TRBV5-1 and TRBJ1-1 for the parts outside the CDR3, the full variable domain is KAGVTQTPRYLIKTRGQQVTLSCSPISGHRSVSWYQQTPGQGLQFLFEYFSETQRNKGNFPGRFSGRQFSNSRSEMNVSTLELGDSALYLCASSGGGGENTEAFFGQGTRLTVV.

J is TRBJ2-2 and V is TRBV2; 9 bases agree with TRBD1. The CDR3 has 14 residues. CDR1 is SNHLY, CDR2 FYNNEI, per germline. The V gene end was trimmed by 6 bases and the J gene end by 1 base; junction bases not matched to a gene: 0. The chain's CDR3 is CASRGQGNTGELFF. In nucleotides, the CDR3 is TGTGCCAGCAGGGGACAGGGGAACACCGGGGAGCTGTTTTTT.

This clone occurred a few times. The chain has TRBV25-1 and TRBJ2-7, with D perhaps TRBD1 (5 bases). This CDR3 is built from 15 residues. The germline V and J ends were trimmed by 1 base and 5 bases, with 15 bases remaining between them. Per the germline V gene, CDR1 is MGHDK and CDR2 is SYGVNS. The DNA of the CDR3 is TGTGCCAGCAGTGAATCAATCAGGGAAGTCAACGAGCAGTACTTC. Its translation: CASSESIREVNEQYF.

V usage is TRBV30 and J usage is TRBJ2-7, with TRBD1 matching over 9 bases. The trim removed 2 bases at V and 3 bases at J, leaving 2 bases unmatched. The CDR3 is 13 amino acids. CDR1 is GTSNPN, CDR2 SVGIG, per germline (reference sequence). The CDR3 DNA reads TGTGCCTGGAGTCCGACAGGGGGCTACGAGCAGTACTTC. Translated, it gives CAWSPTGGYEQYF.

The chain employs TRBV29-1 and TRBJ2-5; 9 nucleotides agree with TRBD1. Germline CDR1 and CDR2: SQVTM and ANQGSEA. With 8 bases clipped from V and 1 base from J, the junction kept 8 bases outside the gene matches. CDR3 length: 14 amino acids. The CDR3 DNA reads TGCAGCACCAACAGGGGGCATTCCCAAGAGACCCAGTACTTC. Protein: CSTNRGHSQETQYF.

A note on this clone: This may arise from a read error, as a much more abundant clone is one base away. This chain links TRBV7-2 with TRBJ2-7; the match to TRBD1 covers 10 bases. The CDR3 is 12 amino acids. Germline CDR1 is SGHTA and CDR2 is FQGNSA. The trim removed 5 bases at V and 6 bases at J, leaving 1 base unmatched. The CDR3 DNA is TGTGCCAGCAGCCGGGACAGGGGCGAGCAGTACTTC. Translating it yields CASSRDRGEQYF.

This clone was picked up a small number of times. This rearrangement joins TRBV9 to TRBJ2-1; 10 nucleotides line up with TRBD2. This CDR3 is 16 amino acids long. With V trimmed by 2 bases and J by 5 bases, 7 bases remained unmatched. Germline V CDR1 and CDR2: SGDLS, YYNGEE. CDR3 sequence: CASSVGGLAVNNEQFF. The CDR3 coding sequence is TGTGCCAGCAGCGTGGGTGGACTAGCGGTAAACAATGAGCAGTTCTTC.

This clone was observed a handful of times. The chain is built from TRBV4-2 and TRBJ2-1; the D gene is possibly TRBD1 (6 bases). This CDR3 is built from 13 residues. The germline V gene has CDR1 LGHNA and CDR2 YNFKEQ. Trimming removed 3 bases at V and 9 bases at J, with 12 bases between. CDR3 sequence reads: CASSHAEGGEQFF. The CDR3 DNA follows: TGTGCCAGCAGCCATGCCGAAGGGGGTGAGCAGTTCTTC.

The chain is built from TRBV29-1 and TRBJ2-7; 8 bases are shared with TRBD1. The CDR3 runs 13 residues. V dropped 7 bases and J dropped 4; count of bases not matched to a gene: 9. From germline, CDR1 is SQVTM and CDR2 ANQGSEA. Written as DNA, the CDR3 is TGCAGCGCTATAGACAGGGGAGGATACGAGCAGTACTTC. Translation: CSAIDRGGYEQYF.

This clone occurred a few times. The genes are TRBV30 and TRBJ2-2; TRBD1 is a possible D gene (6 bases). V lost 0 bases and J 0 bases, leaving 8 bases between the germline ends. CDR3 length equals 15 residues. Germline CDR1 is GTSNPN and CDR2 is SVGIG (reference sequence). The CDR3 loop reads CAWSVGAPNTGELFF. DNA of the CDR3: TGTGCCTGGAGTGTGGGGGCCCCGAACACCGGGGAGCTGTTTTTT.

The DNA for the CDR3 is TGTGCCTGGAGTGAATACAGGGAAAAACTGTTTTTT. Translated, it gives CAWSEYREKLFF. V gene TRBV30 combines with J gene TRBJ1-4, with D maybe TRBD1 (5 bases). In germline, CDR1 is GTSNPN, CDR2 SVGIG (reference sequence). This CDR3 is built from 12 residues. Trimming stripped 1 base from V and 8 bases from J, with 8 bases between.

The V call is TRBV19, the J call TRBJ2-2, with D uncertain. The V end lost 7 bases, the J end lost 9 bases, and 15 bases lay between the germline ends. Germline loops: CDR1 LNHDA, CDR2 SQIVND (reference sequence). The CDR3 extends over 13 amino acids. This CDR3 is CASTSGGTWELFF. In DNA form, the CDR3 reads TGTGCCAGTACCTCTGGCGGTACCTGGGAGCTGTTTTTT.

V usage is TRBV11-2 and J usage is TRBJ2-3, with 15 bases lining up with TRBD2. After removal of 5 bases from V and 3 bases from J, the junction contained 3 bases not matched to a gene. Germline V gene lookup returns CDR1 SGHAT and CDR2 FQNNGV. The CDR3 has 16 residues. The CDR3 bases are TGTGCCAGCAGCCGCGGGACTAGCGGGAGGACAGATACGCAGTATTTT. Translated, it gives CASSRGTSGRTDTQYF.

This clone has only a few counts. The CDR3 nucleotides are TGTGCCAGCAGCTTAGGGGACATGTGGGCTTTCTTT. Protein: CASSLGDMWAFF. The rearrangement joins TRBV7-8 to TRBJ1-1; D perhaps matches TRBD1 (6 bases). This CDR3 has 12 residues. V gave up 1 base and J gave up 11 bases, with 11 bases separating them. Germline V gives CDR1 SGHVS, CDR2 FQNEAQ.

This clone was counted between two and nine times. The chain uses TRBV5-1 and TRBJ1-2, with TRBD1 identical over 10 bases. The CDR3 spans 16 residues. With V trimmed by 4 bases and J by 4 bases, 10 bases remained unmatched. Per the germline V gene, CDR1 is SGHRS and CDR2 is YFSETQ. CDR3 loop: CASSLPGQGFGYGYTF. The CDR3 DNA reads TGCGCCAGCAGCCTACCGGGACAGGGGTTTGGCTATGGCTACACCTTC.

This clone was picked up a small number of times. This chain uses TRBV11-2 with TRBJ2-3; weak D call: TRBD1 (5 bases). This CDR3 comprises 13 residues. Germline V gene lookup returns CDR1 SGHAT and CDR2 FQNNGV. Trimming pared 5 bases from V and 2 bases from J, leaving 8 bases between. The CDR3: CASSQGFTDTQYF. The CDR3 DNA reads as TGTGCCAGCAGCCAGGGATTCACAGATACGCAGTATTTT.

V gene TRBV5-6 combines with J gene TRBJ2-1; D is undetermined. Trimming removed 1 base at V and 8 bases at J, with 7 bases between. The CDR3 spans 12 residues. Germline loops: CDR1 SGHDT, CDR2 YYEEEE. CDR3 residues: CASSLISHEQFF. CDR3 nucleotide sequence: TGTGCCAGCAGCTTGATCTCCCATGAGCAGTTCTTC.

The rearrangement links TRBV6-4 to TRBJ2-1, with TRBD2 matching 10 bases. CDR1 and CDR2 from the germline V gene are MRHNA and SNTAGT. V was pared by 5 bases and J by 6 bases, with 7 bases of the junction left unmatched. This CDR3 is built from 15 residues. In nucleotides, the CDR3 is TGTGCCAGCAGTACCGAGCGGGGGGGCCTCAATGAGCAGTTCTTC. This sequence encodes CASSTERGGLNEQFF.

The chain uses TRBV30 and TRBJ1-1; TRBD1 is a possible D gene (6 bases). The ends were cut back, 7 bases at V and 4 bases at J, with 13 bases in the middle. CDR1 GTSNPN and CDR2 SVGIG come from the germline V gene (reference sequence). This CDR3 is 12 amino acids long. The DNA of the CDR3 is TGTGCCTACGAGGGGGGGGGCACTGAAGCTTTCTTT. Protein sequence: CAYEGGGTEAFF.

V usage is TRBV13 and J usage is TRBJ1-1; D is unresolved. Germline V gives CDR1 PRHDT, CDR2 FYEKMQ (reference sequence). The CDR3 covers 15 residues. Trimming took 5 bases from V and 1 from J, leaving 14 bases between them. The CDR3 here is CASSPQAASNTEAFF. The CDR3 bases are TGTGCCAGCAGCCCGCAGGCCGCGTCGAACACTGAAGCTTTCTTT.

The chain uses TRBV7-9 and TRBJ2-1; the D gene is possibly TRBD1 (5 bases). V lost 7 bases and J 5 bases, leaving 15 bases between the germline ends. The CDR3 consists of 14 residues. Germline V lookup: CDR1 SEHNR, CDR2 FQNEAQ (reference sequence). The CDR3 is CASTMVGVNNEQFF. The CDR3 nucleotides read TGTGCCAGCACCATGGTAGGGGTGAACAATGAGCAGTTCTTC. The complete variable domain, with remaining parts taken from reference TRBV7-9 and TRBJ2-1, reads DTGVSQNPRHKITKRGQNVTFRCDPISEHNRLYWYRQTLGQGPEFLTYFQNEAQLEKSRLLSDRFSAERPKGSFSTLEIQRTEQGDSAMYLCASTMVGVNNEQFFGPGTRLTVL.